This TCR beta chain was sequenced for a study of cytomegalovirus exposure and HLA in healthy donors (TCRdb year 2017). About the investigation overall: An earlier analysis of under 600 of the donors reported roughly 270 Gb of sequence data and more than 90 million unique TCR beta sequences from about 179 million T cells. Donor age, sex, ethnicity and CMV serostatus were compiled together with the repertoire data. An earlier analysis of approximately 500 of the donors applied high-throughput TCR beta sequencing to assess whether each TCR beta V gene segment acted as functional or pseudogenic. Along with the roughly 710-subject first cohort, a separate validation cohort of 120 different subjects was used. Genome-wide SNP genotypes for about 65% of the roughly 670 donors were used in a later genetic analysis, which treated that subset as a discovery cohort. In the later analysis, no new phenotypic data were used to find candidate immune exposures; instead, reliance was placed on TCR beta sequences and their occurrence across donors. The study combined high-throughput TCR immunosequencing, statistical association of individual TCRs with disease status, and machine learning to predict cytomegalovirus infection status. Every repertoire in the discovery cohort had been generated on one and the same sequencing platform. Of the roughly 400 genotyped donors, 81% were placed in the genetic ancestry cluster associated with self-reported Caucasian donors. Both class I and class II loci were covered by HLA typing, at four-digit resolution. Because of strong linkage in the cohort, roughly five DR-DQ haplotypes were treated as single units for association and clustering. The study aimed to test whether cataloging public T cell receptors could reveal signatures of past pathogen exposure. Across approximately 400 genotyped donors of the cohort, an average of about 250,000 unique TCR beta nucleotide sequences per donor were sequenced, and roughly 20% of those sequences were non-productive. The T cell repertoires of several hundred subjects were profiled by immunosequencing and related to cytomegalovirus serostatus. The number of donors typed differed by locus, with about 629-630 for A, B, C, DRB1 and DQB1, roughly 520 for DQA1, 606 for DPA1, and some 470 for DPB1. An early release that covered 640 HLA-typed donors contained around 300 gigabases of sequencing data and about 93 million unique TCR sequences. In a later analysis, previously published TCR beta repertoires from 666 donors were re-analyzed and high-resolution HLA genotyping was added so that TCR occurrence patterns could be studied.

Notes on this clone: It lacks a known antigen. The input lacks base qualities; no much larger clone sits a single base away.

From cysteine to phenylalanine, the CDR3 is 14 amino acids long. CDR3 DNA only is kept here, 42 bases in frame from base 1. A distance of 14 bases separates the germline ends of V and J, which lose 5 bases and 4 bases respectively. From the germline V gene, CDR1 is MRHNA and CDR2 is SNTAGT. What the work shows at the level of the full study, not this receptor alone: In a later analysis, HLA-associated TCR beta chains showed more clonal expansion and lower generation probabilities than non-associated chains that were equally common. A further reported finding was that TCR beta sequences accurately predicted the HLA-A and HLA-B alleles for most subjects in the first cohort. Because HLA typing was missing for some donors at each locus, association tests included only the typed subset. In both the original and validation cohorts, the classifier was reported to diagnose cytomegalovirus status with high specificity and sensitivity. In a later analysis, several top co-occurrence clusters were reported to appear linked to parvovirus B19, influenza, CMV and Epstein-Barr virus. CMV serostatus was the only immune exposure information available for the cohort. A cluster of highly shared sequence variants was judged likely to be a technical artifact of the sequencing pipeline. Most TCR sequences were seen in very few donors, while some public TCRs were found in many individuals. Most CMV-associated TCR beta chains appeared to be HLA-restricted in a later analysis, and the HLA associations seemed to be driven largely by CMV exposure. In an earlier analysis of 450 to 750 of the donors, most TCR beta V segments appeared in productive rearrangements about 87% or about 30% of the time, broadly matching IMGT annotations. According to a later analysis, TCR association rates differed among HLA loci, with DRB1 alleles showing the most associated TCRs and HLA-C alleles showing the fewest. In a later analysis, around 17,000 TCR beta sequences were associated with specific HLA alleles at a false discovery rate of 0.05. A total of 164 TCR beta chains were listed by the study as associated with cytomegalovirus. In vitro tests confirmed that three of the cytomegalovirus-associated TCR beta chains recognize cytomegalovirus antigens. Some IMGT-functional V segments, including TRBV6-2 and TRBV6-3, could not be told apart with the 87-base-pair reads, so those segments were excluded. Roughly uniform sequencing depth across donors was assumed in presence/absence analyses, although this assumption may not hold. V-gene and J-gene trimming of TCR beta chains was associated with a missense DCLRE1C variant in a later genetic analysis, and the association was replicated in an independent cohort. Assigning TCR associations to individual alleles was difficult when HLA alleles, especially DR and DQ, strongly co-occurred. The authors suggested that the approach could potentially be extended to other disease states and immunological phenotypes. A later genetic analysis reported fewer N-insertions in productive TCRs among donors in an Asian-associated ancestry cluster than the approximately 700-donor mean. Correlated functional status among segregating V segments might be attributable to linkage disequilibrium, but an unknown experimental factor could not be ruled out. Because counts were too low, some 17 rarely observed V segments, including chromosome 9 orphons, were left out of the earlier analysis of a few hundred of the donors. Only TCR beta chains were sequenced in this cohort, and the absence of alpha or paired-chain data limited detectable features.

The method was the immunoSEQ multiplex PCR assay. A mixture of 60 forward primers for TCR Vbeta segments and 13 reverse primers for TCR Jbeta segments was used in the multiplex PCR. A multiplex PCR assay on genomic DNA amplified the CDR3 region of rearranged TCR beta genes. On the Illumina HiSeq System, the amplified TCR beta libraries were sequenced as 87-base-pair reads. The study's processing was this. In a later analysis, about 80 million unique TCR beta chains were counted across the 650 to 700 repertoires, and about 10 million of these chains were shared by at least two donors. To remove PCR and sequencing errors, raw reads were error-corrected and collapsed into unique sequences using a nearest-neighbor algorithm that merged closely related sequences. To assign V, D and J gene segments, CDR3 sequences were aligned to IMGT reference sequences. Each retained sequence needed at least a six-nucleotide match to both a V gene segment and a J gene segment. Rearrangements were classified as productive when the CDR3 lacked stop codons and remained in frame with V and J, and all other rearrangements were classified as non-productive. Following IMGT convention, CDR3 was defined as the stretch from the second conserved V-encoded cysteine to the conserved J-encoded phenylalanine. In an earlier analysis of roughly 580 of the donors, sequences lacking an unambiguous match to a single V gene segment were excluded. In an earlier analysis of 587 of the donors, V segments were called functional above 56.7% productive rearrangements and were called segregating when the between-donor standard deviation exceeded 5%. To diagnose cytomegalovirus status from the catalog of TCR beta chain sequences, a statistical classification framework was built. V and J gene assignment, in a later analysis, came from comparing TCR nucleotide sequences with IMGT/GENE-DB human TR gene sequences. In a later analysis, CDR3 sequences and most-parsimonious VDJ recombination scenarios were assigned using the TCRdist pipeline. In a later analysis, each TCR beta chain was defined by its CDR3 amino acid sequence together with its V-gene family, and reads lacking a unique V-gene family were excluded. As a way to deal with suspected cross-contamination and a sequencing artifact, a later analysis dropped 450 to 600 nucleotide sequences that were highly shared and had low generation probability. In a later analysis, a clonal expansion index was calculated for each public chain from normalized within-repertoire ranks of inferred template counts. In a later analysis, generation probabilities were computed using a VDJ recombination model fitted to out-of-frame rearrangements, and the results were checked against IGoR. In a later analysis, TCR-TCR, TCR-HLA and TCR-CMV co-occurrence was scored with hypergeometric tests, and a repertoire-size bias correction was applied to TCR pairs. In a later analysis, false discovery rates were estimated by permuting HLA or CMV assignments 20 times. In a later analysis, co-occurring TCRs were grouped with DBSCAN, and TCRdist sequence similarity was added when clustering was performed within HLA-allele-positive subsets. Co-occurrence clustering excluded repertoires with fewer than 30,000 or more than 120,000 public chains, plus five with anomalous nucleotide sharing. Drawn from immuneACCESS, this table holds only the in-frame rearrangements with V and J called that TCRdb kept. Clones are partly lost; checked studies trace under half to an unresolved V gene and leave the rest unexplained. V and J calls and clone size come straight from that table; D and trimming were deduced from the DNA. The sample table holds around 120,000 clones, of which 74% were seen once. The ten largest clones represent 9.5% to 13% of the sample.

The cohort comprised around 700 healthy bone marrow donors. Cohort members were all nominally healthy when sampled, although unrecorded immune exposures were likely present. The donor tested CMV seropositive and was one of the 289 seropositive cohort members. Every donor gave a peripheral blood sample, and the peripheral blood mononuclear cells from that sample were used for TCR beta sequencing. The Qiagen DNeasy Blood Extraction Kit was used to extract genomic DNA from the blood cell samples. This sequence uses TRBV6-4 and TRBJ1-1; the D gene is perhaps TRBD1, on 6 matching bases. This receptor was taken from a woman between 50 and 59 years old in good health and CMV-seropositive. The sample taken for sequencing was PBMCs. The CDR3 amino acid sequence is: CASSKTGIGTEAFF. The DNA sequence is TGTGCCAGCAGTAAAACAGGGATAGGCACTGAAGCTTTCTTT.